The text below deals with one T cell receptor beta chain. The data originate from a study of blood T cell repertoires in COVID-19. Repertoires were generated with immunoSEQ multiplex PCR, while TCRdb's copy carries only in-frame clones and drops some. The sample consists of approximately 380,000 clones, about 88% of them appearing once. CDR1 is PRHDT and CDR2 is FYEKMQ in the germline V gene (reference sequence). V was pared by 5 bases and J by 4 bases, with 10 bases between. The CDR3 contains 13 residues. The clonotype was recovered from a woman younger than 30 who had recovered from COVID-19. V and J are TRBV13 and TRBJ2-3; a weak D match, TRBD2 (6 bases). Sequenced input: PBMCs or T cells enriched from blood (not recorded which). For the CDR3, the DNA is TGTGCCAGCAGCCGGGGGAGGCCAGATACGCAGTATTTT. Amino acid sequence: CASSRGRPDTQYF. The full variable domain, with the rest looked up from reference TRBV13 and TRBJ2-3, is AAGVIQSPRHLIKEKRETATLKCYPIPRHDTVYWYQQGPGQDPQFLISFYEKMQSDKGSIPDRFSAQQFSDYHSELNMSSLELGDSALYFCASSRGRPDTQYFGPGTRLTVL.